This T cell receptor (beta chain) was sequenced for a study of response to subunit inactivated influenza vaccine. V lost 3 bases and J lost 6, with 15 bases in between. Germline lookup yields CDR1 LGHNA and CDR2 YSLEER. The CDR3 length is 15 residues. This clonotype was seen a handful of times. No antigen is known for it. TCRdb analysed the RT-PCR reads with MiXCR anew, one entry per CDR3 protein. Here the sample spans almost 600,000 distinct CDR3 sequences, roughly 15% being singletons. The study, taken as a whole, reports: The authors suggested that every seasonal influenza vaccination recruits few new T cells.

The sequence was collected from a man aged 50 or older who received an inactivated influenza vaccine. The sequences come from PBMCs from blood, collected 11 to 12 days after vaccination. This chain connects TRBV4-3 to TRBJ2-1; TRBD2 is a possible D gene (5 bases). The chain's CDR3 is CASSQEAQALNEQFF. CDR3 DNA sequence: TGCGCCAGCAGCCAGGAGGCCCAGGCCCTCAATGAGCAGTTCTTC.